A selection of T cell receptor beta chains follows, all from one sample in a study of shared clonotypes between healthy human individuals. TCRdb's table, derived via immunoSEQ multiplex PCR, lists solely in-frame clones and lacks some. The sample holds over a million clones, around 95% seen once. Input material: naive CD4+ T cells sorted from blood. The receptor set was obtained from a young man in good health. Both conserved end residues are part of each CDR3. Fields, in order: clone size, V gene, J gene, D gene, CDR3 protein, CDR3 DNA. D genes are given only for firm matches. Clone size is given for some rows only: seen once, a few or many times, or a class if the clone is expanded.

>once|TRBV25-1|TRBJ2-3|NA
CASSEPGRDRQYF
TGTGCCAGCAGTGAACCCGGCAGGGATAGGCAGTATTTT
>NA|TRBV7-2|TRBJ2-2|NA
CASSLSGTGELFF
TGTGCCAGCAGCTTAAGTGGCACCGGGGAGCTGTTTTTT
>NA|TRBV2|TRBJ2-3|NA
CASKGPQADTQYF
TGTGCCAGCAAGGGGCCTCAGGCAGATACGCAGTATTTT
>NA|TRBV5-1|TRBJ1-1|NA
CASFRDLLDTEAFF
TGCGCCAGCTTCCGGGACTTATTGGACACTGAAGCTTTCTTT
>NA|TRBV29-1|TRBJ2-1|NA
CSVDLRTGNEQFF
TGCAGCGTTGATCTGCGGACCGGCAATGAGCAGTTCTTC
>NA|TRBV6-1|TRBJ2-3|NA
CATGPTQYF
TGTGCCACCGGTCCCACGCAGTATTTT
>NA|TRBV6-5|TRBJ1-1|TRBD1
CASSQTDREAFF
TGTGCCAGCAGTCAAACGGACAGGGAAGCTTTCTTT
>NA|TRBV7-2|TRBJ2-3|TRBD2
CASSPGGTDTQYF
TGTGCCAGCAGCCCGGGAGGGACAGATACGCAGTATTTT
>NA|TRBV30|TRBJ2-1|NA
CAWRGRRVRGPNEQFF
TGTGCCTGGAGGGGACGCAGGGTCCGGGGGCCCAATGAGCAGTTCTTC
>NA|TRBV10-2|TRBJ1-5|TRBD1
CASSPDREGDQPQHF
TGCGCCAGCAGCCCGGACAGGGAAGGGGATCAGCCCCAGCATTTT
>NA|TRBV16|TRBJ1-1|NA
CASSQFQGLIEAFF
TGTGCCAGCAGCCAATTTCAGGGTTTGATTGAAGCTTTCTTT
>NA|TRBV14|TRBJ2-5|TRBD2
CASSQLTTSGSSGTQYF
TGTGCCAGCAGCCAACTTACGACTAGCGGGAGTTCAGGGACCCAGTACTTC
>NA|TRBV7-9|TRBJ2-7|NA
CASSSDTYEQYF
TGTGCCAGCAGCTCCGACACCTACGAGCAGTACTTC
>NA|TRBV6-6|TRBJ2-7|NA
CASSYSILGYEQYF
TGTGCCAGCAGTTACTCGATCCTGGGCTACGAGCAGTACTTC
>NA|TRBV7-2|TRBJ2-7|TRBD2
CASSPGTSGTREQYF
TGTGCCAGCAGCCCGGGGACTAGCGGGACTCGGGAGCAGTACTTC
>NA|TRBV18|TRBJ2-7|TRBD2
CASSLLADSYEQYF
TGTGCCAGCTCACTCCTAGCGGACTCCTACGAGCAGTACTTC
>NA|TRBV2|TRBJ2-7|NA
CASRGAPRGEQYF
TGTGCCAGCAGAGGGGCGCCGCGGGGCGAGCAGTACTTC
>NA|TRBV5-5|TRBJ2-5|TRBD2
CASSLGSGTTFQETQYF
TGTGCCAGCAGCTTGGGATCCGGGACTACCTTCCAAGAGACCCAGTACTTC
>NA|TRBV7-6|TRBJ2-7|NA
CASSLGGLASITYEQYF
TGTGCCAGCAGCTTAGGGGGCCTAGCCAGTATTACCTACGAGCAGTACTTC
>NA|TRBV5-5|TRBJ2-2|NA
CASSHSPPGVSATGELFF
TGTGCCAGCAGCCACAGCCCCCCCGGCGTTAGCGCCACCGGGGAGCTGTTTTTT
>NA|TRBV9|TRBJ1-4|NA
CASSPREGTSPGRPEKLFF
TGTGCCAGCAGCCCGAGGGAGGGGACTTCGCCAGGCCGACCTGAAAAACTGTTTTTT
>NA|TRBV28|TRBJ2-1|NA
CASSPVSYNEQFF
TGTGCCAGCAGCCCCGTCTCCTACAATGAGCAGTTCTTC
>NA|TRBV19|TRBJ1-2|TRBD1
CASRKDRGTNYGYTF
TGTGCCAGTAGGAAGGACAGGGGTACTAACTATGGCTACACCTTC
>NA|TRBV7-9|TRBJ2-7|TRBD2
CASSLMGGNEQYF
TGTGCCAGCAGTCTAATGGGAGGGAACGAGCAGTACTTC
>NA|TRBV29-1|TRBJ1-4|NA
CSVLDTRNEKLFF
TGCAGCGTTTTGGACACCCGAAATGAAAAACTGTTTTTT
>NA|TRBV7-8|TRBJ1-5|NA
CASSLAGHQPQHF
TGTGCCAGCAGCTTAGCAGGGCATCAGCCCCAGCATTTT
>NA|TRBV7-7|TRBJ2-7|NA
CASSFGPLGEQYF
TGTGCTAGCAGCTTCGGGCCACTGGGGGAGCAGTACTTC
>NA|TRBV10-1|TRBJ2-2|NA
CASSHKPGTGELFF
TGCGCCAGCAGCCACAAACCCGGGACCGGGGAGCTGTTTTTT
>NA|TRBV18|TRBJ1-1|TRBD1
CASSSTGADTEAFF
TGTGCCAGCTCTTCGACAGGGGCGGACACTGAAGCTTTCTTT
>NA|TRBV29-1|TRBJ2-2|TRBD1
CSVPLGGAGTGELFF
TGCAGCGTTCCGCTAGGGGGCGCGGGCACCGGGGAGCTGTTTTTT
>once|TRBV5-4|TRBJ2-3|TRBD2
CASSPYKLAGADTQYF
TGTGCCAGCAGCCCCTATAAATTAGCGGGAGCCGATACGCAGTATTTT
>NA|TRBV5-4|TRBJ2-3|TRBD2
CASSLAPGLAGSADTQYF
TGTGCCAGCAGCTTGGCCCCCGGACTAGCGGGAAGTGCAGATACGCAGTATTTT
>NA|TRBV6-6|TRBJ2-5|NA
CASSYSGETQYF
TGTGCCAGCAGTTACTCGGGGGAGACCCAGTACTTC
>once|TRBV6-1|TRBJ2-7|TRBD1
CASSVGQGTSYEQYF
TGTGCCAGCAGTGTGGGACAGGGTACCTCCTACGAGCAGTACTTC
>NA|TRBV2|TRBJ1-4|NA
CASGRQTNEKLFF
TGTGCCAGCGGGAGACAGACTAATGAAAAACTGTTTTTT
>NA|TRBV9|TRBJ1-1|NA
CASSGPWTTVAFF
TGTGCCAGCAGTGGACCTTGGACGACGGTAGCTTTCTTT
>NA|TRBV4-1|TRBJ2-2|TRBD2
CASSQTSGTNTGELFF
TGCGCCAGCAGCCAGACTAGCGGGACGAACACCGGGGAGCTGTTTTTT
>NA|TRBV14|TRBJ2-7|TRBD1
CASSQDKDRGIHYEQYF
TGTGCCAGCAGCCAAGATAAGGACAGGGGCATTCACTACGAGCAGTACTTC
>NA|TRBV7-9|TRBJ2-7|NA
CASSVLSEPQYF
TGTGCCAGCAGCGTCCTCTCCGAACCGCAGTACTTC
>NA|TRBV25-1|TRBJ2-7|NA
CASSRSAGDEQYF
TGTGCCAGCAGTCGCTCAGCCGGCGACGAGCAGTACTTC
>NA|TRBV9|TRBJ2-7|TRBD2
CASSVGTSEGFYEQYF
TGTGCCAGCAGCGTGGGAACTAGCGAGGGGTTTTACGAGCAGTACTTC
>NA|TRBV5-4|TRBJ2-1|NA
CASSLAHPHEQFF
TGTGCCAGCAGCTTGGCCCATCCCCATGAGCAGTTCTTC
>NA|TRBV28|TRBJ1-2|TRBD1
CASRTGGNYGYTF
TGTGCCAGCAGGACAGGGGGAAACTATGGCTACACCTTC
>once|TRBV2|TRBJ2-1|NA
CARTGLGEGQFF
TGTGCCAGGACTGGACTGGGGGAAGGGCAGTTCTTC
>NA|TRBV18|TRBJ2-3|TRBD1
CASSPGTGGFSDTQYF
TGTGCCAGCTCACCCGGGACAGGGGGCTTCTCAGATACGCAGTATTTT
>NA|TRBV19|TRBJ2-1|TRBD1
CASSGRTGTDYNEQFF
TGTGCCAGTAGTGGGAGGACAGGGACGGACTACAATGAGCAGTTCTTC
>NA|TRBV10-2|TRBJ2-7|TRBD1
CASRLGDRVHEQYF
TGCGCCAGCCGCCTGGGGGACAGGGTGCACGAGCAGTACTTC
>NA|TRBV29-1|TRBJ2-7|TRBD2
CSVSTSGGSYEQYF
TGCAGCGTGTCGACTAGCGGGGGCTCCTACGAGCAGTACTTC
>NA|TRBV6-5|TRBJ2-7|TRBD2
CASTPPGGGYEQYF
TGTGCCAGCACCCCTCCTGGCGGGGGCTACGAGCAGTACTTC
>NA|TRBV21-1|TRBJ1-4|NA
CASSPHLLDGRTNEKLFF
TGTGCCAGCAGCCCCCACCTCCTCGACGGGAGAACTAATGAAAAACTGTTTTTT
>NA|TRBV11-2|TRBJ1-3|NA
CASSLGPGRLVNTIYF
TGTGCCAGCAGCTTAGGCCCTGGCAGATTAGTAAACACCATATATTTT
>NA|TRBV19|TRBJ2-3|NA
CASSSRGYADTQYF
TGTGCCAGTAGTTCCAGGGGCTACGCAGATACGCAGTATTTT
>NA|TRBV28|TRBJ2-7|NA
CASSLLGEEREQYF
TGTGCCAGCAGTTTATTGGGGGAAGAGAGAGAGCAGTACTTC